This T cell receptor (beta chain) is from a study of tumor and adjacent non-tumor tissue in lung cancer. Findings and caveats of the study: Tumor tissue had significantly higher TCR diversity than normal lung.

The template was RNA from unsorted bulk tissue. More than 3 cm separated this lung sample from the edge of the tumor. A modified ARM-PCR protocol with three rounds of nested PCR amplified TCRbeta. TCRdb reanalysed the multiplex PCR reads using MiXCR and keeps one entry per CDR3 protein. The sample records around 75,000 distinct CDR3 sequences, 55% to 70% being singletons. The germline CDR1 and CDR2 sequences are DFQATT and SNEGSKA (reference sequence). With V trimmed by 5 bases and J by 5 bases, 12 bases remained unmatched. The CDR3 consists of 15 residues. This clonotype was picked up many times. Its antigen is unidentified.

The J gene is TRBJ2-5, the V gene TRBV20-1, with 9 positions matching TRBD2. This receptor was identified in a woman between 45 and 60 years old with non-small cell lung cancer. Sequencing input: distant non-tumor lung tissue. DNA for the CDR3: TGCAGTGCTCTACCAATAGCGGGAGAGGCGGAGACCCAGTACTTC. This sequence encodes CSALPIAGEAETQYF.